This record looks at one T cell receptor beta chain sequence and its context. This clone was seen a few times. Its antigen is currently not known. No much larger clonotype is one base removed from it; base qualities were not supplied. The library was obtained by the immunoSEQ multiplex PCR assay. A mixture of 60 forward primers for TCR Vbeta segments and 13 reverse primers for TCR Jbeta segments was used in the multiplex PCR. A multiplex PCR assay on genomic DNA amplified the CDR3 region of rearranged TCR beta genes. On the Illumina HiSeq System, the amplified TCR beta libraries were sequenced as 87-base-pair reads. Regarding the original processing steps: In a later analysis, some 80 million unique TCR beta chains were counted across the 500 to 850 repertoires, and about 10 million of these chains were shared by at least two donors. A nearest-neighbor algorithm error-corrected the raw reads and collapsed the reads into unique sequences, merging closely related sequences to remove PCR and sequencing errors. CDR3 sequences were aligned to IMGT reference sequences to assign V, D and J gene segments. Each retained sequence needed at least a six-nucleotide match to both a V gene segment and a J gene segment. Rearrangements were called productive when the CDR3 lacked stop codons and stayed in frame with V and J; all others were non-productive. CDR3 was defined by IMGT convention, running from the second conserved V-encoded cysteine to the conserved J-encoded phenylalanine. The earlier analysis of 550 to 650 of the donors excluded any sequence lacking an unambiguous match to a single V gene segment. In an earlier analysis of several hundred of the donors, V segments were called functional above 56.7% productive rearrangements and were called segregating when the between-donor standard deviation exceeded 5%. To diagnose cytomegalovirus status from the catalog of TCR beta chain sequences, a statistical classification framework was built. In a later analysis, TCR nucleotide sequences were compared against IMGT/GENE-DB human TR gene sequences so that V and J genes could be assigned. A later analysis assigned CDR3 sequences and most-parsimonious VDJ recombination scenarios with the TCRdist pipeline. In a later analysis, each TCR beta chain was defined by its CDR3 amino acid sequence together with its V-gene family, and reads lacking a unique V-gene family were excluded. To address suspected cross-contamination and a sequencing artifact, a later analysis removed around 600 highly shared, low-generation-probability nucleotide sequences. In a later analysis, a clonal expansion index was calculated for each public chain from normalized within-repertoire ranks of inferred template counts. In a later analysis, generation probabilities were computed using a VDJ recombination model fitted to out-of-frame rearrangements, and the results were checked against IGoR. Hypergeometric tests were used in a later analysis to score TCR-TCR, TCR-HLA and TCR-CMV co-occurrence, with a repertoire-size bias correction applied to the TCR pairs. To estimate false discovery rates, a later analysis permuted the HLA or CMV assignments 20 times. In a later analysis, co-occurring TCRs were grouped using DBSCAN, and TCRdist sequence similarity was added for clustering within HLA-allele-positive subsets. Repertoires with fewer than 30,000 or more than 120,000 public chains were left out of co-occurrence clustering, as were about 5 repertoires with anomalous nucleotide sharing. Sourced from immuneACCESS, this table was stored by TCRdb with only in-frame sequences that have V and J called. A share of the clones is absent; for the studies checked, an unresolved V gene accounts for under half, and the remainder has no known explanation. That table furnishes V, J and clone size, whereas the DNA furnished D and trimming. This sample gives roughly 190,000 clones in total; 9.5% to 15% of them show up just once. In total, the top ten clones hold 7.8% of the sample.

The cohort was made up of 666 healthy bone marrow donors. At the time of sampling, all cohort members were nominally healthy, though unrecorded immune exposures were likely present. The donor tested CMV seropositive and was one of the 289 seropositive cohort members. Every donor gave a peripheral blood sample, and the peripheral blood mononuclear cells from that sample were used for TCR beta sequencing. Genomic DNA was extracted from the blood cell samples with the Qiagen DNeasy Blood Extraction Kit. This specimen comes from a study of cytomegalovirus exposure and HLA in healthy donors (dated by TCRdb to 2015 to 2018). About the investigation overall: According to an earlier analysis of 450 to 650 of the donors, about 190 million T cells yielded some 110 million unique TCR beta sequences and approximately 300 Gb of sequence data. Approximately 310 gigabases of sequencing data and approximately 85 million unique TCR sequences were included in an early release covering over 600 HLA-typed donors. The genetic ancestry cluster associated with self-reported Caucasian donors included 70% to 85% of the approximately 410 genotyped donors. The study was designed to test whether signatures of past pathogen exposure could be identified by cataloging public T cell receptors. The study used immunosequencing to profile the T cell repertoires of 600 to 850 subjects and linked those repertoires to cytomegalovirus serostatus. In addition to the first cohort of 666 subjects, a separate validation cohort of 120 different subjects was used. To predict cytomegalovirus infection status, the study combined high-throughput TCR immunosequencing, statistical association of individual TCRs with disease status, and machine learning. To study patterns of TCR occurrence, a later analysis re-analyzed previously published TCR beta repertoires from around 670 donors and added high-resolution HLA genotyping. Rather than using new phenotypic data, the later analysis identified candidate immune exposures from TCR beta sequences and from how often those sequences occurred across donors. An earlier analysis of around 580 of the donors used high-throughput TCR beta sequencing to judge whether each TCR beta V gene segment behaved as functional or pseudogenic. Donor age, sex, ethnicity and CMV serostatus were compiled together with the repertoire data. A later genetic analysis took genome-wide SNP genotypes for about 55% of the 666 donors and used that subset as a discovery cohort. All discovery cohort repertoires had been generated using a single sequencing platform. HLA typing covered class I and class II loci at four-digit resolution. The number of donors typed differed by locus, with about 629-630 for A, B, C, DRB1 and DQB1, roughly 520 for DQA1, 606 for DPA1, and some 470 for DPB1. Four or five DR-DQ haplotypes were handled as single units for association and clustering, since linkage in the cohort was strong. Across about 370 genotyped donors of the cohort, an average of about 240,000 unique TCR beta nucleotide sequences per donor were sequenced, and 15% to 20% of those sequences were non-productive.

Including cysteine and phenylalanine, the CDR3 has 16 amino acids. Kept here is only the CDR3 DNA, which spans 48 bases and is read in frame from base 1. The germline ends are 20 bases apart after V is trimmed by 4 bases and J by 5 bases. According to the germline V gene (reference sequence), CDR1 reads SEHNR and CDR2 reads FQNEAQ. Overall results and qualifications from the work: Strong co-occurrence of HLA alleles, especially DR and DQ, made assigning TCR associations to individual alleles difficult. In the study, 150 to 200 TCR beta chains were listed as associated with cytomegalovirus. Most TCR sequences were observed very rarely across donors, whereas some public TCRs were present in many individuals. A later analysis found that TCR association rates varied across HLA loci, with DRB1 alleles showing the most associated TCRs and HLA-C alleles the fewest. Broadly in line with IMGT annotations, most TCR beta V segments showed up in productive rearrangements about 90% or about 30% of the time in an earlier analysis of several hundred of the donors. A cluster of highly shared sequence variants was judged likely to represent a technical artifact of the sequencing pipeline. Three of the identified cytomegalovirus-associated TCR beta chains were confirmed in vitro to be specific for cytomegalovirus antigens. Immune exposure information for the cohort was limited to CMV serostatus. Because HLA typing was missing for some donors at each locus, association tests included only the typed subset. Because counts were too low, 15 or so rarely observed V segments, including chromosome 9 orphons, were excluded from the earlier analysis of about 500 of the donors. Specific HLA alleles were associated with around 18,000 TCR beta sequences at a false discovery rate of 0.05 in a later analysis. Cytomegalovirus status was reported to be diagnosed by the classifier with high specificity and sensitivity in both the original and validation cohorts. In a later analysis, HLA-associated TCR beta chains showed more clonal expansion and lower generation probabilities than non-associated chains that were equally common. In a later analysis, most CMV-associated TCR beta chains were found to appear HLA-restricted, with HLA associations seemingly driven largely by CMV exposure. Roughly uniform sequencing depth across donors was assumed in presence/absence analyses, although this assumption may not hold. A further reported finding was that TCR beta sequences accurately predicted the HLA-A and HLA-B alleles for most subjects in the first cohort. In a later analysis, several top co-occurrence clusters were reported to appear linked to parvovirus B19, influenza, CMV and Epstein-Barr virus. The authors suggested that the approach could potentially be generalized to other disease states and immunological phenotypes. Some IMGT-functional V segments, including TRBV6-2 and TRBV6-3, could not be distinguished by the 87-base-pair reads and were therefore excluded. Correlated functional status among segregating V segments might reflect linkage disequilibrium, but an unknown experimental factor could not be ruled out. In a later genetic analysis, a missense DCLRE1C variant was associated with V-gene and J-gene trimming of TCR beta chains, and the association was replicated in an independent cohort. According to a later genetic analysis, donors in an Asian-associated ancestry cluster had fewer N-insertions in productive TCRs than the approximately 650-donor mean. The cohort was sequenced for TCR beta chains only, and without alpha or paired-chain data the features that could be detected were limited.

The sequence links TRBV7-9 to TRBJ2-5, and the D gene may be TRBD2, 5 bases matching. This clonotype originated in a man aged 50 to 59 in good health and CMV-seropositive. Sample: PBMCs. The base sequence is TGTGCCAGCAGCTGGCGGCGGGTATCCACAGCGGAGACCCAGTACTTC. Translated, it gives CASSWRRVSTAETQYF.